This T cell receptor (beta chain) was retrieved from a study of shared clonotypes between healthy human individuals. This CDR3 is built from 14 residues. The V gene lost 5 bases and the J gene lost 5 bases, with 18 bases spanning the gap. Germline loops: CDR1 SQVTM, CDR2 ANQGSEA. This clone was seen just once. For each subset, genomic DNA was distributed in equal portions over several immunoSEQ plates. This table comes from immunoSEQ multiplex PCR, and its TCRdb copy is limited to in-frame clones, with some not included. Of 150,000 to 200,000 clones listed, around 63% are singletons. This clonotype originated in a man younger than 40 in good health. The sequenced material came from memory CD4+ T cells sorted from blood. Described subset: CD45RA-negative fraction. This chain joins TRBV29-1 and TRBJ2-5; D call uncertain. CDR3 in DNA: TGCAGCGTTAATCCAGCCGCAGAACTTGAGACCCAGTACTTC. Encoded protein: CSVNPAAELETQYF.